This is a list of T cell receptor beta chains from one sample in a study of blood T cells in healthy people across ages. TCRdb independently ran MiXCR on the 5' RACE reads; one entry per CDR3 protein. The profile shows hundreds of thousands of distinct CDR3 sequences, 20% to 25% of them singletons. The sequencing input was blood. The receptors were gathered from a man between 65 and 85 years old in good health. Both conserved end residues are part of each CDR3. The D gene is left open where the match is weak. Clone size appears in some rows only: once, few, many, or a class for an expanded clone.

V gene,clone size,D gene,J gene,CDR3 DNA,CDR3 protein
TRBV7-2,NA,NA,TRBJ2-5,TGTACCAGCACCCATACAGGGTCCCATGGGGAGACCCAGTACTTC,CTSTHTGSHGETQYF
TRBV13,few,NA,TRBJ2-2,TGTGCCAGCAGCTCGCACAGGTGGCTGAAGAACACCGGGGAGCTGTTTTTT,CASSSHRWLKNTGELFF
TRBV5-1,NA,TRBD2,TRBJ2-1,TGCGCCAGCAGGACTAGCGGGGCCCACAATGAGCAGTTCTTC,CASRTSGAHNEQFF
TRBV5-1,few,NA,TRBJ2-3,TGCGCCAGCAGTTCCTCCTCTATCACAGATACGCAGTATTTT,CASSSSSITDTQYF
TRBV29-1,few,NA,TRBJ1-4,TGCAGCGTTGACGACACGGAGACAGCGTCTAATGAAAAACTGTTTTTT,CSVDDTETASNEKLFF
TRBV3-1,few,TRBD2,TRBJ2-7,TGTGCCAGCAGCCAAGATCGGGGGAGGGTCTACGAGCAGTACTTC,CASSQDRGRVYEQYF
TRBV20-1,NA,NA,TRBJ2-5,TGCAGTGCTAGAGATTTAGGGGTCCTGGGTGAGACCCAGTACTTC,CSARDLGVLGETQYF
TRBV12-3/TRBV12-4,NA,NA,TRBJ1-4,TGTGCCAGCAGTGAAGGAAGAAGGGGAGAAAAACTGTTTTTT,CASSEGRRGEKLFF
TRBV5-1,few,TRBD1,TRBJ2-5,TGCGCCAGCAGCATGGACAGGCTTGAGACCCAGTACTTC,CASSMDRLETQYF
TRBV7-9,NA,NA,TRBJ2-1,TGTGCCAGCAGCTTACCACCGGGACGAGGCTCCTACAATGAGCAGTTCTTC,CASSLPPGRGSYNEQFF
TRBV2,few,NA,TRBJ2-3,TGTGCCAGCATCACGGAGACAGATACGCAGTATTTT,CASITETDTQYF
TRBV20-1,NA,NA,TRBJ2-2,TGCAGTGCTAGTTTCCAGGGGAGTACCGGGGAGCTGTTTTTT,CSASFQGSTGELFF
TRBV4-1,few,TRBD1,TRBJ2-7,TGCGCCAGCAGCCGAAACCGGGACAGCAACGAGCAGTGCTTC,CASSRNRDSNEQCF
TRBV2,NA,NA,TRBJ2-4,TGTGCCAGCAGTCCCCGGTCGATGCGGGCCAAAAACATTCAGTACTTC,CASSPRSMRAKNIQYF
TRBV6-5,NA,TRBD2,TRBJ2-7,TGTGCCAGCAGTCGGGGGACTAGCGGTTCGTTTGAGCAGTACTTC,CASSRGTSGSFEQYF
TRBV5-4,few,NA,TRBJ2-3,TGTGCCAGCAGCTCCGCGGGGACTGCCAAAACAGATACGCAGTATTTT,CASSSAGTAKTDTQYF
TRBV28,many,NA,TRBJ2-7,TGTGCCAGCAGTTCTTCTAGCCTAGCGACATACTACGAGCAGTACTTC,CASSSSSLATYYEQYF
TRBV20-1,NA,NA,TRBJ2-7,TGCAGTGCTAGGCCCCTACGCGAGCAGTACTTC,CSARPLREQYF
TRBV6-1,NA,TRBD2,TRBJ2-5,TGTGCCAGCAGTGAAACCCATCAGCGGGAGGCCTTCTTC,CASSETHQREAFF
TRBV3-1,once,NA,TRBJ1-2,TGTGCCAGCAGCCAAGGCAGGCTCCCCTATGGCTACACCTTC,CASSQGRLPYGYTF
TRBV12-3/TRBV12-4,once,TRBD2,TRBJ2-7,TGTGCCAGCAGTTTGGTGGCTAGCGGGAGTATCGGCTACGAGCAGTACTTC,CASSLVASGSIGYEQYF
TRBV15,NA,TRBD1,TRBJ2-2,TGTGCCACCAGCAGAGATCAGGGGACAGGGCCCGGGGAGCTGTTTTTT,CATSRDQGTGPGELFF
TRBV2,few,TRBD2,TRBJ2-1,TGTGCCAGCAAAGGACTAGCGGGAGACATAGACAATGAGCAGTTCTTC,CASKGLAGDIDNEQFF
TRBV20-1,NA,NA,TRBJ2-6,TGCAGTGCTCACGACAGCTCTGGGGCCAACGTCCTGACTTTC,CSAHDSSGANVLTF
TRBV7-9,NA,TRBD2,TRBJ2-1,TGTGCCAGCAGCTTAGAGACTAGCGGGAGGCTTCCCTACAATGAGCAGTTCTTC,CASSLETSGRLPYNEQFF
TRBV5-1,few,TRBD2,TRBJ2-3,TGCGCCAGCAGCCCGGCAGCGGGAGGGGGGACAGATACGCAGTATTTT,CASSPAAGGGTDTQYF
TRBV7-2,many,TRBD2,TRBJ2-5,TGTGCCAGCAGCTTAGATGCGGGAGGGAAAGAGACCCAGTACTTC,CASSLDAGGKETQYF
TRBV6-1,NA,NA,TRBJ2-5,TGTGCCAGCAGCGGACAGTTGGGAGTAGAGACCCAGTACTTC,CASSGQLGVETQYF
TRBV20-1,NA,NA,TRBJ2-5,TGCAGTGCTAGAGATCTCGAGTTTCCTTTGGAGACCCAGTACTTC,CSARDLEFPLETQYF
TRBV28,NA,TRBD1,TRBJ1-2,TGTGCCAGCAGTCTGCAGGGGGCTGTCGGTGGCTACACCTTC,CASSLQGAVGGYTF
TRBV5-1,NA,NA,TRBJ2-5,TGCGCCAGCAGCCGCGGACAGAACTCAGAGACCCAGTACTTC,CASSRGQNSETQYF
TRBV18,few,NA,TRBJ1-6,TGTGCCAGCTCACCAGTACCGGGGACTAATTCACCCCTCCACTTT,CASSPVPGTNSPLHF
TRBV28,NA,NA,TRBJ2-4,TGTGCCGGCAGTTTATCCCCTTTGGGTCTATCCGATCGGCTAGCCAAAAACATTCAGTACTTC,CAGSLSPLGLSDRLAKNIQYF
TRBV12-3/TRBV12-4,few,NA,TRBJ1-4,TGTGCCACCAGGACGGGTGGGGGTGCAAAACTGTTTTTT,CATRTGGGAKLFF
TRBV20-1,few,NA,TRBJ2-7,TGCAGTGCTAGAGCTACAGAGAGTTTCGCCTACGAGCAGTACTTC,CSARATESFAYEQYF
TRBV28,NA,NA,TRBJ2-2,TGTGCCAGCAGTCACAGGGCAGGCTCCGGGGGCCACTACGGGCTGTTTTTT,CASSHRAGSGGHYGLFF
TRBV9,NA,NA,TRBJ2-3,TGTGCCAGCAGCGTAGGAATAGATACGCAGTATTTT,CASSVGIDTQYF
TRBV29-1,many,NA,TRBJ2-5,TGCAGCGCCTCGATTGGGGGGGCCAGCCAAGAGACCCAGTACTTC,CSASIGGASQETQYF
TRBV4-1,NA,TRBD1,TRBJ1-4,TGCGCCAGCAGCCAAGATCGGGTCAGGGGGCTCGGGGAAAAACTGTTTTTT,CASSQDRVRGLGEKLFF
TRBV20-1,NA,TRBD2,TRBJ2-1,TGCAGTGCTAGGGACCTAGCGGGAGGGCCGGGGAATGAGCAGTTCTTC,CSARDLAGGPGNEQFF
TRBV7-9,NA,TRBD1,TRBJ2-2,TGTGCCAGCAGCCCACTAACACCGGGACAGGGGGCCGGGGAGCTGTTTTTT,CASSPLTPGQGAGELFF
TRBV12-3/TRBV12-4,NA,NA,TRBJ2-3,TGTGCCAGCAGTGGACCGACCGTCCCAGATACGCAGTATTTT,CASSGPTVPDTQYF
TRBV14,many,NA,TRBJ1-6,TGTGCCAGCAGCCGGACGGGTAATTCACCCCTCCACTTT,CASSRTGNSPLHF
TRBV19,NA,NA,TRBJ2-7,TGTGCCAGTAGTACAGGGGTCAACTACTACGAGCAGTACTTC,CASSTGVNYYEQYF
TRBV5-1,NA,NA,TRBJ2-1,TGCGCCAGCAGCGAATCCGGGACCGACGGGGAGAAGCAGTTCTTC,CASSESGTDGEKQFF
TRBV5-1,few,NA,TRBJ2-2,TGCGCCAGCAACTTGGGCGTGAAAAACACCGGGGAGCTGTTTTTT,CASNLGVKNTGELFF